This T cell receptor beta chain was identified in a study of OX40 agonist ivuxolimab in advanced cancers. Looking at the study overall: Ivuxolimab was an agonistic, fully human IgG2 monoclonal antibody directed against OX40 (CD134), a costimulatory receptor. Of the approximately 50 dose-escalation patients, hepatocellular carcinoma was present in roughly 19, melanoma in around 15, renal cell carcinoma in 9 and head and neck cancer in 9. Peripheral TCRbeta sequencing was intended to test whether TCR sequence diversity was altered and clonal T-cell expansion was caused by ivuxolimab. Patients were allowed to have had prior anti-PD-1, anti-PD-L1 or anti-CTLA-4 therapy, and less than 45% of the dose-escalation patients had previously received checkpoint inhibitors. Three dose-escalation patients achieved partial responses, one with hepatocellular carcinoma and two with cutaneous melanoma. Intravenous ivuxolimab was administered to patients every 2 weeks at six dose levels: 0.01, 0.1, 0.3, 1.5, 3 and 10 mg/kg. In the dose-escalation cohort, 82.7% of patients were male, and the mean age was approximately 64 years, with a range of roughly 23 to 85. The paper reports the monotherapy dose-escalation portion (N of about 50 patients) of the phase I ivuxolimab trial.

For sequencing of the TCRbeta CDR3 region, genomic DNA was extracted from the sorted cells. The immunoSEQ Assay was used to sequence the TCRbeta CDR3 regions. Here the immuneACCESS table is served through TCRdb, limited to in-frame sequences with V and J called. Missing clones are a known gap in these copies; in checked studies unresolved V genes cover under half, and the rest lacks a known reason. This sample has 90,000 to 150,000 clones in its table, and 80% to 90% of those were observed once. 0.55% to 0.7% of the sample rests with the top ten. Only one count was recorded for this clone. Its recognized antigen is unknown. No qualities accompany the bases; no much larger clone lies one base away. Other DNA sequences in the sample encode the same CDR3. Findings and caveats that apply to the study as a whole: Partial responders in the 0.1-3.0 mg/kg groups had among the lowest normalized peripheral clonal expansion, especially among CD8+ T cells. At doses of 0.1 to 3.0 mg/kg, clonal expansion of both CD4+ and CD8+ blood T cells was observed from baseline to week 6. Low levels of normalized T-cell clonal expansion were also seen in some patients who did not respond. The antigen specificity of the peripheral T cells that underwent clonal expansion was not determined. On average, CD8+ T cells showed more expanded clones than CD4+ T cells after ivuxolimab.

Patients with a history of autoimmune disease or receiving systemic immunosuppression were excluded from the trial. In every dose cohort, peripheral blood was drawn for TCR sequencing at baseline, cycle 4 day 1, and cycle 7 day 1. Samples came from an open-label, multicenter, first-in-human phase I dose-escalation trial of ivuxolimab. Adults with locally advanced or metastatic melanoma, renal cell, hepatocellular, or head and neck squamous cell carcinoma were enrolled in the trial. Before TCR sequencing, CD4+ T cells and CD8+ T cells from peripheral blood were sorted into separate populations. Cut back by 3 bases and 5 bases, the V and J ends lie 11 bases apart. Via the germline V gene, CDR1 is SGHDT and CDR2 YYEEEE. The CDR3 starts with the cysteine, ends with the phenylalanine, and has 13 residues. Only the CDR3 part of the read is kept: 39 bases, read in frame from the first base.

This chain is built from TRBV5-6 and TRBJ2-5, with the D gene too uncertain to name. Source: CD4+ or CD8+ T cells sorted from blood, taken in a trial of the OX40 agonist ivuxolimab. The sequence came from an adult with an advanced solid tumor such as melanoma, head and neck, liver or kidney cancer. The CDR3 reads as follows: CASSSQGSETQYF. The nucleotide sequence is TGTGCCAGCAGCTCCCAAGGGTCCGAGACCCAGTACTTC.